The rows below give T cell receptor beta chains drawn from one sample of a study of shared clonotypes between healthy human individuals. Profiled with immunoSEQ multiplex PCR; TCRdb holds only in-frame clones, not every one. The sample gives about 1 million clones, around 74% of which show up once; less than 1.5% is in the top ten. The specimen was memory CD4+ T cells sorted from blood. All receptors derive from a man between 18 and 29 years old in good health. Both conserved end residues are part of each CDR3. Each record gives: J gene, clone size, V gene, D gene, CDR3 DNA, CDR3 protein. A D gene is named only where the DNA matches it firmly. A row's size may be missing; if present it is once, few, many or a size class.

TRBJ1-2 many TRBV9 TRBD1 TGTGCCAGCAGCTCACCCGGGACAGGGGTTGGCTACACCTTC CASSSPGTGVGYTF
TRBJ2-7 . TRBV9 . TGTGCCAGCAGCGTAGGGCCCCAAGGATCCTACGAGCAGTACTTC CASSVGPQGSYEQYF
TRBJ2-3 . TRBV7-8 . TGTGCCAGCAGCCCGGGACTCCCCACAGATACGCAGTATTTT CASSPGLPTDTQYF
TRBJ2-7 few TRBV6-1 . TGTGCCAGCAGTGCAGGGGTAGGGTCCTACGAGCAGTACTTC CASSAGVGSYEQYF
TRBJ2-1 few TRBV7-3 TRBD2 TGTGCCAGCAGCTTGTCGCTAGCGGTAAATGAGCAGTTCTTC CASSLSLAVNEQFF
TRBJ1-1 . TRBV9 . TGTGCCAGCAGCGGTAGGGAGAGGGACACTGAAGCTTTCTTT CASSGRERDTEAFF
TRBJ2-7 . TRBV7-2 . TGTGCCAGCAGCCCCCCCGGGACTCGGTCCTACGAGCAGTACTTC CASSPPGTRSYEQYF
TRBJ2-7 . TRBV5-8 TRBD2 TGTGCCAGCAGCTTGGCAAGGTGGGGCGGGAGGAGCGACGAGCAGTACTTC CASSLARWGGRSDEQYF
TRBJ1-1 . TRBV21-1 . TGTGCCAGCAAAAAGGAGGGCAGGGGGACTGAAGCTTTCTTT CASKKEGRGTEAFF
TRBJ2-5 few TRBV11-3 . TGTGCCAGCAGCCTAGGACCGCAGGCGGAGACCCAGTACTTC CASSLGPQAETQYF
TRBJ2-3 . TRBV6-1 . TGTGCCAGCAGTGTAGCGGGCACAGATACGCAGTATTTT CASSVAGTDTQYF
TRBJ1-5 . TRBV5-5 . TGTGCCAGCAGCTTGGGGCAGGGAGGTCAGCCCCAGCATTTT CASSLGQGGQPQHF
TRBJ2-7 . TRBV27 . TGTGCCAGCAGTACACAGCGACAGCGTTACGAGCAGTACTTC CASSTQRQRYEQYF